This T cell receptor (beta chain) was profiled in a study of beta chain features in type 1 diabetes. CDR1 is KGHSH and CDR2 is LQKENI in the germline V gene. V was shortened by 6 bases and J by 2 bases, with 10 bases between the two germline ends. CDR3 length: 13 amino acids. The investigators reverse transcribed all of the isolated RNA, so they sequenced expressed TCRB transcripts. The protocol was immunoSEQ multiplex PCR, while the TCRdb copy is restricted to in-frame clones and leaves out a portion. The sample holds roughly 450,000 clones, 11% seen once. On this clone: Other DNA variants within this sample encode the same CDR3.

The V gene is TRBV18, the J gene TRBJ1-2; perhaps TRBD1 as D (5 bases). Specimen: naive CD4+ T cells from blood. This sequence originates from a woman younger than 35 in good health. CDR3 sequence reads: CASSPTANYGYTF. The CDR3 nucleotides are TGTGCCAGCTCCCCGACAGCAAACTATGGCTACACCTTC.